These 10 T cell receptor beta chains came from one sample sequenced in a study of T-cell memory formation after mild COVID-19. MiXCR, run by TCRdb on the 5' RACE reads, gives a single entry per CDR3 protein. The table has 450,000 or so distinct CDR3 sequences, over 15% seen once; the top ten hold about 8.1%. Sequenced: PBMCs or a T cell subset sorted from them (not recorded which). These receptors were taken from an adult woman who had mild COVID-19 (a few samples of this study predate the infection). Cell type and time point are not known.

The chain carries TRBV11-3 and TRBJ1-1; TRBD1 aligns across 8 bases. CDR3 size: 15 residues. Germline V gene sequence: CDR1 SGHNT, CDR2 YENEEA. V lost 3 bases to trimming and J lost 1 base; unmatched junction nucleotides: 4. CDR3 DNA: TGTGCCAGCAGCTTGGTTGGGACAGGGAACACTGAAGCTTTCTTT. Its protein product is CASSLVGTGNTEAFF.

This chain links TRBV10-3 with TRBJ1-1; the D is unclear. The CDR3 extends over 16 amino acids. CDR1 and CDR2 (germline): ENHRY, SYGVKD. The ends were cut back, 4 bases at V and 2 bases at J, with 17 bases in the middle. The CDR3 here is CAISARTGSENTEAFF. In DNA, the CDR3 is TGTGCCATCAGTGCTAGAACCGGGTCAGAAAACACTGAAGCTTTCTTT.

The chain employs TRBV6-5 and TRBJ2-1; no clear D gene. V lost 7 bases and J lost 8, with 18 bases in between. The CDR3 contains 14 residues. CDR1 MNHEY and CDR2 SVGAGI come from the germline V gene. CDR3 bases: TGTGCCAGCATCCTCCTCAGCCGAGTCGATGAGCAGTTCTTC. It yields the protein CASILLSRVDEQFF.

The genes are TRBV12-3 or TRBV12-4 and TRBJ1-4; D possibly corresponds to TRBD1 (6 bases). The length of the CDR3 is 16 residues. Trimming removed 3 bases from V and 6 bases from J, with 17 bases in between. The CDR3: CASSFSPDSRDEKLFF. The CDR3 DNA reads as TGTGCCAGCAGTTTTTCCCCGGACAGCCGAGATGAAAAACTGTTTTTT.

The V gene is TRBV28, the J gene TRBJ1-2, with D uncertain. V was pared by 5 bases and J by 5 bases, with 15 bases between. Germline V gene sequence: CDR1 MDHEN, CDR2 SYDVKM. The CDR3 contains 14 residues. CDR3 DNA sequence: TGTGCCAGCAGTCCACCCCGGGGAGGATATGGCTACACCTTC. It translates to CASSPPRGGYGYTF.

Comment on this clonotype: The junction differs from germline at one of its ends, possibly a read error. The chain is built from TRBV6-1 and TRBJ2-7, with D possibly being TRBD2 (6 bases). This CDR3 region has 15 residues. The germline V gene encodes CDR1 MNHNS and CDR2 SASEGT. The CDR3 region is CASSEGAGSSYEQYF. CDR3 nucleotides: TGTGCCAGCAGCGAAGGGGCGGGGAGCTCCTACGAGCAGTACTTC.

This clonotype was detected a few times. The gene calls are TRBV15 and TRBJ2-7, with 7 bases matching TRBD1. J lost 3 bases, V lost 3 bases, and 8 bases had no gene match. Germline assignment: CDR1 LNHNV and CDR2 YYDKDF (reference sequence). This CDR3 region has 15 residues. CDR3 in amino acids: CATSRDRDSFYEQYF. CDR3 nucleotides: TGTGCCACCAGCAGGGACCGGGACAGTTTCTACGAGCAGTACTTC.

The chain has TRBV7-2 and TRBJ2-1, with TRBD2 identical over 9 bases. After removal of 1 base from V and 7 bases from J, the junction contained 5 bases not matched to a gene. The CDR3 is 15 residues long. Germline CDR1 reads SGHTA; CDR2 reads FQGNSA. CDR3 sequence reads: CASSLGGLAGNEQFF. As DNA, the CDR3 is TGTGCCAGCAGCTTAGGCGGGCTAGCGGGGAATGAGCAGTTCTTC. Drawing the rest from reference TRBV7-2 and TRBJ2-1, the complete variable domain is GAGVSQSPSNKVTEKGKDVELRCDPISGHTALYWYRQSLGQGLEFLIYFQGNSAPDKSGLPSDRFSAERTGGSVSTLTIQRTQQEDSAVYLCASSLGGLAGNEQFFGPGTRLTVL.

This clonotype came up a few times. This chain connects TRBV6-4 to TRBJ2-1; 9 positions agree with TRBD2. V was pared by 0 bases and J by 6 bases, with 3 bases of the junction left unmatched. Germline CDR1 MRHNA, CDR2 SNTAGT. The length of the CDR3 is 15 residues. CDR3 nucleotides: TGTGCCAGCAGTGACTCGACTAGCGGTGCCAATGAGCAGTTCTTC. Translation gives CASSDSTSGANEQFF.

The chain uses TRBV5-1 and TRBJ2-7; possibly TRBD2 for D (6 bases). The CDR3 is made up of 16 amino acids. The V gene lost 3 bases and the J gene lost 2 bases, with 18 bases spanning the gap. Germline-derived CDR1 and CDR2 are SGHRS and YFSETQ. The CDR3 loop is CASSWEVLSSAYEQYF. In DNA, the CDR3 is TGCGCCAGCAGCTGGGAGGTCCTTTCGTCCGCCTACGAGCAGTACTTC.